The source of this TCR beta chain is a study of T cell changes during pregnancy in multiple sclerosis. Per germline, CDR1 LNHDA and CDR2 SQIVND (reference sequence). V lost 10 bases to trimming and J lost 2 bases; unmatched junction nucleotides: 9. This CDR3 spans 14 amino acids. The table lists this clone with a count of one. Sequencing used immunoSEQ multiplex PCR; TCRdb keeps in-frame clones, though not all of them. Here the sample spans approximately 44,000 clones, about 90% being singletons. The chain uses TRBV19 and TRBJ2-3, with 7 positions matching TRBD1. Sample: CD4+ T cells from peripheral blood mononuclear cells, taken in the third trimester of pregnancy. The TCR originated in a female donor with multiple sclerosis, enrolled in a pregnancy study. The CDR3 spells CATKGRGLTDTQYF. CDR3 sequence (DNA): TGTGCCACCAAAGGTAGGGGGCTCACAGATACGCAGTATTTT.